The text below deals with one T cell receptor (beta chain). This entry comes from a study of blood T cell repertoires in COVID-19. The overall study: Researchers got acute and convalescent COVID-19 samples from the United States, Italy and Spain. In each case, the material was cDNA or gDNA derived from T cells, B-cell-depleted T cells, or PBMCs.

This study enrolled people aged roughly 18 to 100 from around 26 US geographic areas. Sequenced by immunoSEQ multiplex PCR; TCRdb stores in-frame clones only, minus some. The table shows roughly 250,000 clones, with over 80% occurring only once. Per germline, CDR1 SGHTA and CDR2 FQGNSA. V was pared by 4 bases and J by 8 bases, with 3 bases of the junction left unmatched. This CDR3 is 12 amino acids long. The sample consisted of PBMCs or T cells enriched from blood (not recorded which). The TCR sequence derives from a woman in her twenties or thirties with acute COVID-19. The chain links TRBV7-2 to TRBJ1-1; 8 bases fit TRBD1. The CDR3 DNA follows: TGTGCCAGCAGCTCAAACAGGGGGGAAGCTTTCTTT. Translating gives CASSSNRGEAFF. Full variable domain (outside the CDR3, taken from reference TRBV7-2 and TRBJ1-1): GAGVSQSPSNKVTEKGKDVELRCDPISGHTALYWYRQSLGQGLEFLIYFQGNSAPDKSGLPSDRFSAERTGGSVSTLTIQRTQQEDSAVYLCASSSNRGEAFFGQGTRLTVV.